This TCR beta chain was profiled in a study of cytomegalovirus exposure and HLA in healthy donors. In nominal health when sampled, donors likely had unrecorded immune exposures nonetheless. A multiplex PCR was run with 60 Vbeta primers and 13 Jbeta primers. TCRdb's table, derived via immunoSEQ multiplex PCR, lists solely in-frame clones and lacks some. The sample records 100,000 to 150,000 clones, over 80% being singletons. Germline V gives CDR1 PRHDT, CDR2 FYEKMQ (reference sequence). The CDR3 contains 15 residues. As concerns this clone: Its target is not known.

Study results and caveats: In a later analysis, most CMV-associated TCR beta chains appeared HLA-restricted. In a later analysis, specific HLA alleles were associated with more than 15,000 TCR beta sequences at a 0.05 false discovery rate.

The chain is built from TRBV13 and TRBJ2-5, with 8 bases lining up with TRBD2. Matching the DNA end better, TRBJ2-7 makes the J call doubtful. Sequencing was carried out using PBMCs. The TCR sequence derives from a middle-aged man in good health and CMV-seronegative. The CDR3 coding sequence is TGTGCCAGCAGCTTATGGTCAGCGGGAGTCTACGAGCAGTACTTC. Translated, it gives CASSLWSAGVYEQYF.